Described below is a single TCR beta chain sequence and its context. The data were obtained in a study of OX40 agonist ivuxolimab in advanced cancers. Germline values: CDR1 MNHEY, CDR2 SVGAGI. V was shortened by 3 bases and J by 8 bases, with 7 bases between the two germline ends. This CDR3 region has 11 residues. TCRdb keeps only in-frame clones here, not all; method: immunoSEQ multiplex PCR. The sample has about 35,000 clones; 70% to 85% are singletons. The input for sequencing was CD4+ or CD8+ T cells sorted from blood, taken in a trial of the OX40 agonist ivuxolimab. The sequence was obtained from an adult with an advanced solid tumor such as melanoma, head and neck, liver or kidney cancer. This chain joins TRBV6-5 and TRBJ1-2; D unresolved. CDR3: CASSYLSGYTF. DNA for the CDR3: TGTGCCAGCAGTTATTTGAGCGGCTACACCTTC.